This T cell receptor beta chain is from a study of blood T cell repertoires in COVID-19. Libraries were prepared by immunoSEQ multiplex PCR; TCRdb keeps only in-frame clonotypes and omits some of them. This sample carries about 180,000 clones, 85% to 90% of them seen once, and the ten largest clones take over 15%. V shed 6 bases and J 5 bases; nucleotides not matched to a gene: 7. Looked up from germline, CDR1 is MNHEY and CDR2 is SVGAGI. The CDR3 is 15 residues long. Sequencing used peripheral blood. The sequence derives from a person aged 70 to 85 with COVID-19, enrolled during active disease. The V call is TRBV6-5, the J call TRBJ2-1; 10 nucleotides line up with TRBD2. CDR3 in DNA: TGTGCCAGCAGCAGTAGCGGGGGGATCCACAATGAGCAGTTCTTC. Translating it yields CASSSSGGIHNEQFF.